Below, 24 T cell receptor beta chains from the same sample are listed, as sequenced in a study of vaccination effects on CD4 cells after COVID-19. Their antigens are not known. ViraFEST expansion of antigen-specific CD4+ T cells with viral peptide pools preceded sequencing. Cultured cells yielded isolated CD4+ T cells after approximately nine days. Vaccinated recipients, who were negative for nucleocapsid antibodies, had no history of SARS-CoV-2 infection. Libraries were prepared by immunoSEQ multiplex PCR; TCRdb keeps only in-frame clonotypes and omits some of them. The sample carries roughly 63,000 clones, 80% recorded once. This sample comprised CD4+ T cells from PBMCs cultured with SARS-CoV-2 spike peptides, obtained before COVID-19 vaccination. These receptors all come from a human donor who received a COVID-19 vaccine.

This clone was seen a few times. The J gene is TRBJ1-1, the V gene TRBV7-3, with 8 bases that match TRBD1. Germline V lookup: CDR1 SGHTA, CDR2 FQGTGA. The CDR3 spans 15 residues. V was clipped by 0 bases and J by 3 bases; unmatched bases: 3. The CDR3 reads CASSLTPGGHTEAFF. CDR3 coding DNA: TGTGCCAGCAGCTTAACGCCAGGGGGCCACACTGAAGCTTTCTTT. The full variable domain, completed using reference TRBV7-3 and TRBJ1-1, is GAGVSQTPSNKVTEKGKYVELRCDPISGHTALYWYRQSLGQGPEFLIYFQGTGAADDSGLPNDRFFAVRPEGSVSTLKIQRTERGDSAVYLCASSLTPGGHTEAFFGQGTRLTVV.

The CDR3: CASGDRSSTDTQYF. In DNA form, the CDR3 reads TGTGCTAGTGGTGACAGGTCTAGCACAGATACGCAGTATTTT. J is TRBJ2-3 and V is TRBV12-5, with a possible D match to TRBD1 (6 bases). CDR1 is LGHNT and CDR2 is FRNRAP in the germline V gene. Trimming took off 5 bases at V and 0 bases at J, with 9 bases between the two ends. CDR3 length equals 14 residues.

This clone was detected once. Written as DNA, the CDR3 is TGCGCCAGCAGCTTGAGCTCTAGCGCTAGAGATACGCAGTATTTT. This sequence encodes CASSLSSSARDTQYF. The chain has TRBV5-1 and TRBJ2-3; D perhaps matches TRBD2 (6 bases). The CDR3 sequence is 15 residues long. V was shortened by 1 base and J by 5 bases, with 14 bases between the two germline ends. Germline CDR1 SGHRS, CDR2 YFSETQ.

For the CDR3, the DNA is TGTGCCAGCAGCCGTACTAGCGGGGGGATCAATGAGCAGTTCTTC. Protein product: CASSRTSGGINEQFF. The chain combines TRBV7-2 with TRBJ2-1; 12 bases are shared with TRBD2. J was trimmed by 6 bases and V by 5 bases; bases with no gene match: 5. This CDR3 has 15 residues. The V gene's germline CDR1 is SGHTA and CDR2 FQGNSA.

V is TRBV24-1 and J is TRBJ2-1; 9 bases are shared with TRBD1. Losses at the gene ends were 4 bases for V and 7 bases for J; bases not matched to a gene: 10. Germline V gene data show CDR1 as KGHDR and CDR2 as SFDVKD. There are 16 residues in the CDR3. In nucleotides, the CDR3 is TGTGCCACCAGTGACCCCGGGGGACAGGGAAGGAATGAGCAGTTCTTC. This translates into CATSDPGGQGRNEQFF.

This clone was recorded a few times. The CDR3 DNA sequence: TGTGCCAGCAGATTCCTAGATGGCTACACCTTC. Translating it yields CASRFLDGYTF. The rearrangement links TRBV6-5 to TRBJ1-2; no reliable D call. CDR1 and CDR2 (germline): MNHEY, SVGAGI. V dropped 6 bases and J dropped 6 bases, with 8 bases sitting between them. This CDR3 region has 11 residues.

V usage is TRBV24-1 and J usage is TRBJ2-1; D perhaps matches TRBD1 (6 bases). V lost 3 bases and J 0 bases, leaving 11 bases between the germline ends. This CDR3 region has 16 residues. Germline V gene sequence: CDR1 KGHDR, CDR2 SFDVKD. The CDR3 sequence: CATSDIRGSSYNEQFF. The CDR3 DNA sequence: TGTGCCACCAGTGATATTAGGGGGAGCTCCTACAATGAGCAGTTCTTC.

V is TRBV5-1 and J is TRBJ1-2; 10 bases fit TRBD1. The CDR3 has 15 amino acids. Per germline, CDR1 SGHRS and CDR2 YFSETQ. V gave up 4 bases and J gave up 9 bases; unmatched junction bases: 12. CDR3: CASSPRTGGTASYTF. The CDR3 coding sequence is TGCGCCAGCAGCCCCCGGACAGGGGGAACGGCTAGCTACACCTTC.

The gene calls are TRBV6-6 and TRBJ1-1; 8 bases align to TRBD1. The CDR3 loop spans 18 amino acids. Germline V gene lookup returns CDR1 MNHNY and CDR2 SVGAGI (reference sequence). Unmatched junction bases numbered 15, after V lost 5 bases and J lost 1 base. The CDR3 DNA reads as TGTGCCAGCAGTCAAAGCAGGGGGCGGATAGCAGGGAACACTGAAGCTTTCTTT. This codes for CASSQSRGRIAGNTEAFF.

V gene TRBV28 combines with J gene TRBJ2-2; TRBD1 aligns across 9 bases. V shed 5 bases and J 4 bases; nucleotides not matched to a gene: 11. Germline CDR1 and CDR2: MDHEN and SYDVKM. The CDR3 totals 17 residues. In nucleotides, the CDR3 is TGTGCCAGCAGTCCCTCATCCGGGACAGGGTTCACCGGGGAGCTGTTTTTT. This gives the protein CASSPSSGTGFTGELFF. The whole variable domain, remainder taken from reference TRBV28 and TRBJ2-2, is DVKVTQSSRYLVKRTGEKVFLECVQDMDHENMFWYRQDPGLGLRLIYFSYDVKMKEKGDIPEGYSVSREKKERFSLILESASTNQTSMYLCASSPSSGTGFTGELFFGEGSRLTVL.

The chain is built from TRBV12-3 or TRBV12-4 and TRBJ1-5; no clear D gene. CDR3 length: 12 amino acids. The V end lost 3 bases, the J end lost 3 bases, and 3 bases lay between the germline ends. Here the CDR3 DNA reads TGTGCCAGCAGTTTCGTCAATCAGCCCCAGCATTTT. This gives the protein CASSFVNQPQHF.

This rearrangement joins TRBV9 to TRBJ1-2; 7 bases fit TRBD1. V lost 2 bases, J lost 5 bases, and 9 bases stayed unmatched. The V gene's germline CDR1 is SGDLS and CDR2 YYNGEE. This CDR3 contains 15 residues. The CDR3 spells CASSVGTVARYGYTF. DNA for the CDR3: TGTGCCAGCAGCGTTGGGACAGTCGCGCGGTATGGCTACACCTTC.

This chain links TRBV5-1 with TRBJ2-5; the D gene is possibly TRBD2 (6 bases). V dropped 3 bases and J dropped 2 bases, with 14 bases sitting between them. Germline V gene data show CDR1 as SGHRS and CDR2 as YFSETQ. The length of the CDR3 is 15 residues. The CDR3 nucleotides read TGCGCCAGCAGCTCCGGGACTGCGGCACAAGAGACCCAGTACTTC. The encoded protein is CASSSGTAAQETQYF.

This clone was seen only once. This chain uses TRBV5-5 with TRBJ2-5; TRBD1 aligns across 9 bases. With 0 bases clipped from V and 5 bases from J, the junction kept 5 bases outside the gene matches. CDR3 size: 15 residues. Germline-derived CDR1 and CDR2 are SGHKS and YYEKEE (reference sequence). CDR3 DNA: TGTGCCAGCAGCTTGGTAACAGGGGGCAGGGAGACCCAGTACTTC. It specifies CASSLVTGGRETQYF.

This chain uses TRBV7-2 with TRBJ2-1, with a tentative D call TRBD2 (6 bases). Germline V gives CDR1 SGHTA, CDR2 FQGNSA. With 5 bases removed from V and 4 bases from J, the gap between germline ends came to 12 bases. The CDR3 loop spans 14 amino acids. DNA of the CDR3: TGTGCCAGCAGCCTCGTGGGGGGATACAATGAGCAGTTCTTC. This codes for CASSLVGGYNEQFF.

The chain is built from TRBV20-1 and TRBJ2-2; D unresolved. Germline V gives CDR1 DFQATT, CDR2 SNEGSKA (reference sequence). CDR3 size: 11 residues. Trimming cost V 5 bases and J 8 bases, with 9 bases left between them. The CDR3 DNA follows: TGCAGTGCTCGGCGGTGGGGGGAGCTGTTTTTT. This codes for CSARRWGELFF.

The chain couples TRBV19 to TRBJ1-2, with D maybe TRBD1 (6 bases). CDR3 size: 12 residues. Trimming took off 8 bases at V and 8 bases at J, with 15 bases between the two ends. Germline V gene sequence: CDR1 LNHDA, CDR2 SQIVND (reference sequence). CDR3 region: CASRATGIGYTF. Written as DNA, the CDR3 is TGTGCCAGTCGGGCTACAGGGATCGGCTACACCTTC. The entire variable domain, with the rest obtained from reference TRBV19 and TRBJ1-2, is as follows: DGGITQSPKYLFRKEGQNVTLSCEQNLNHDAMYWYRQDPGQGLRLIYYSQIVNDFQKGDIAEGYSVSREKKESFPLTVTSAQKNPTAFYLCASRATGIGYTFGSGTRLTVV.

The chain employs TRBV6-5 and TRBJ2-7, with 10 bases identical to TRBD2. The CDR3 consists of 15 residues. Germline CDR1 is MNHEY and CDR2 is SVGAGI. Losses at the gene ends were 5 bases for V and 2 bases for J; bases not matched to a gene: 6. The CDR3: CASSRGAGGAYEQYV. DNA for the CDR3: TGTGCCAGCAGTAGAGGAGCGGGGGGGGCCTACGAGCAGTACGTC.

This chain links TRBV24-1 with TRBJ1-2, with D tentatively TRBD1 (5 bases). The CDR3 spans 13 residues. Per the germline V gene, CDR1 is KGHDR and CDR2 is SFDVKD. Trimming took off 2 bases at V and 7 bases at J, with 10 bases between the two ends. The CDR3 sequence is CATSDSDKRGYTF. The CDR3 DNA is TGTGCCACCAGTGATTCGGACAAGCGTGGCTACACCTTC.

The chain's CDR3 is CASSTGQTPPGGYTF. In nucleotides, the CDR3 is TGCGCCAGCAGCACCGGACAGACCCCACCGGGTGGCTACACCTTC. The V gene is TRBV5-1, the J gene TRBJ1-2, with D possibly TRBD1 on 6 matching bases. CDR1 SGHRS and CDR2 YFSETQ come from the germline V gene. This CDR3 spans 15 amino acids. With 4 bases removed from V and 7 bases from J, the gap between germline ends came to 20 bases.

In its sample, this clone was seen a few times. V usage is TRBV28 and J usage is TRBJ2-1, with 7 positions matching TRBD2. V gave up 6 bases and J gave up 0 bases; unmatched junction bases: 8. Germline V gives CDR1 MDHEN, CDR2 SYDVKM. The CDR3 is 16 amino acids. CDR3 in amino acids: CASSGSGASSYNEQFF. In DNA form, the CDR3 reads TGTGCCAGCAGCGGAAGCGGGGCGAGCTCCTACAATGAGCAGTTCTTC.

The chain carries TRBV24-1 and TRBJ1-5; D is perhaps TRBD1 (6 bases). V lost 2 bases and J 6 bases, leaving 16 bases between the germline ends. The length of the CDR3 is 16 residues. From germline, CDR1 is KGHDR and CDR2 SFDVKD. The CDR3 DNA sequence: TGTGCCACCAGTGATTCGACTCGAGGGGGAGGTCAGCCCCAGCATTTT. Protein: CATSDSTRGGGQPQHF.

The J gene is TRBJ2-5, the V gene TRBV18, with D possibly TRBD2 on 6 matching bases. Germline V gene lookup returns CDR1 KGHSH and CDR2 LQKENI. V was trimmed by 0 bases and J by 2 bases, leaving 16 bases between them. The CDR3 sequence is 17 residues long. CDR3 nucleotide sequence: TGTGCCAGCTCACCACCGGCAGCGGGCAGCGCACAAGAGACCCAGTACTTC. The encoded protein is CASSPPAAGSAQETQYF.

The gene calls are TRBV24-1 and TRBJ2-2; tentative D call: TRBD2 (7 bases). In germline, CDR1 is KGHDR, CDR2 SFDVKD. The CDR3 totals 17 residues. The germline V and J ends were trimmed by 6 bases and 3 bases, with 19 bases remaining between them. CDR3 DNA: TGTGCCACCAGTAAGGGGGGGGGTCGGGACCACACCGGGGAGCTGTTTTTT. It codes for CATSKGGGRDHTGELFF.